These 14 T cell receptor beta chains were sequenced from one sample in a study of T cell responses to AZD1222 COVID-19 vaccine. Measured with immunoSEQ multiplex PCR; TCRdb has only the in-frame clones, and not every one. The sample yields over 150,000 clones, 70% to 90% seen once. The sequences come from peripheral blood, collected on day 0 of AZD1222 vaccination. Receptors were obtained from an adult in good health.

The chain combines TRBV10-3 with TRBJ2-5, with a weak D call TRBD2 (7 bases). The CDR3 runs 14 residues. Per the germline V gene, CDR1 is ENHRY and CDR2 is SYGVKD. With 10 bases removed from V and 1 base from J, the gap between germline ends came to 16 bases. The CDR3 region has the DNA TGTGCCACCGATGGCGGGGGCCGCCAAGAGACCCAGTACTTC. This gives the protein CATDGGGRQETQYF.

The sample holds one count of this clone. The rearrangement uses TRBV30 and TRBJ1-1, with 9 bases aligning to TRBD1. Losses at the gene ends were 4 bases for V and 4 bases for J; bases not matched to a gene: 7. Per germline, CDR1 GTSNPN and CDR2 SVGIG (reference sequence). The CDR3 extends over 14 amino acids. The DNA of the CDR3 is TGTGCCTGGAAACAGGGGGCTACATCCACTGAAGCTTTCTTT. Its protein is CAWKQGATSTEAFF.

The CDR3 spells CASSPGLAGGTSPSAQYF. The CDR3, as DNA: TGCGCCAGCAGCCCGGGACTAGCGGGAGGCACCTCTCCTTCAGCGCAGTACTTC. The chain combines TRBV5-1 with TRBJ2-7, with 15 bases fitting TRBD2. V lost 4 bases, J lost 9 bases, and 17 bases stayed unmatched. The CDR3 runs 18 residues. The V gene's germline CDR1 is SGHRS and CDR2 YFSETQ.

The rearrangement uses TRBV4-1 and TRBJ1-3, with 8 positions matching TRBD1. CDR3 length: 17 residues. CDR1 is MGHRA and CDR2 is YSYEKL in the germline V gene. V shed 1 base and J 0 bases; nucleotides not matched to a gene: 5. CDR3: CASSQGPTGGSGNTIYF. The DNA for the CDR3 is TGCGCCAGCAGCCAAGGGCCTACAGGGGGCTCTGGAAACACCATATATTTT.

The CDR3 spells CASSTRGNYGYTF. The CDR3 coding sequence is TGTGCCAGCAGCACCAGGGGGAACTATGGCTACACCTTC. This chain connects TRBV9 to TRBJ1-2; 7 nucleotides agree with TRBD1. The CDR3 consists of 13 residues. V lost 4 bases to trimming and J lost 2 bases; unmatched junction nucleotides: 2. CDR1 is SGDLS, CDR2 YYNGEE, per germline.

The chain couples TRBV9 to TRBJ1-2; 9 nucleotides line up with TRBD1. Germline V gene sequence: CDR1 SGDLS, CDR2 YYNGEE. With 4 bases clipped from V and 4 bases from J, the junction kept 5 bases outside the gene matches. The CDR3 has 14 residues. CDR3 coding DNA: TGTGCCAGCAGCCCTATGGACAGGGGCTATGGCTACACCTTC. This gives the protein CASSPMDRGYGYTF.

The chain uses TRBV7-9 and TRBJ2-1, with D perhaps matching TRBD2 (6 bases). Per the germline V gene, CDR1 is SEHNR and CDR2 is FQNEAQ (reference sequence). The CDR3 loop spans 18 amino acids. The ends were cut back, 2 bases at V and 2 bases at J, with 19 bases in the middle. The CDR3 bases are TGTGCCAGCAGCTTATCCCCTGGGACTTCCACCACCTACAATGAGCAGTTCTTC. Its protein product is CASSLSPGTSTTYNEQFF.

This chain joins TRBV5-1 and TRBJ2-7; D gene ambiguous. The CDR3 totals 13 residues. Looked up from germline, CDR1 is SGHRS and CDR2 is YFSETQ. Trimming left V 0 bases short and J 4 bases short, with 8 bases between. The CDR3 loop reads CASSLADGYEQYF. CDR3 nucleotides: TGCGCCAGCAGCTTGGCCGATGGGTACGAGCAGTACTTC.

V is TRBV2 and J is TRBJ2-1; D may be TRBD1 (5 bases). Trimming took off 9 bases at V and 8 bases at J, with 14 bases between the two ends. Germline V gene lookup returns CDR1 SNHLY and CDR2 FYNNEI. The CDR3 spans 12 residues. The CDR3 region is CARYPQGHEQFF. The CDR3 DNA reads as TGTGCCAGATACCCCCAGGGCCATGAGCAGTTCTTC.

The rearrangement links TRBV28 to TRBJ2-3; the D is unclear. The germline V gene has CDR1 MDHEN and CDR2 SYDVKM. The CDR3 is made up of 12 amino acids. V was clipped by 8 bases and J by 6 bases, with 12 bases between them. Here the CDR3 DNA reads TGTGCCAGCCAAACCCAAAGGGATACGCAGTATTTT. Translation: CASQTQRDTQYF.

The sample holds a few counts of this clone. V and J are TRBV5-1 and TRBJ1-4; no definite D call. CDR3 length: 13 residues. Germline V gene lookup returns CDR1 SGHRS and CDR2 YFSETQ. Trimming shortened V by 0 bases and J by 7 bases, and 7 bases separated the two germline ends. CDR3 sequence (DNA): TGCGCCAGCAGCTTGGAGGGTAGTGAAAAACTGTTTTTT. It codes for CASSLEGSEKLFF.

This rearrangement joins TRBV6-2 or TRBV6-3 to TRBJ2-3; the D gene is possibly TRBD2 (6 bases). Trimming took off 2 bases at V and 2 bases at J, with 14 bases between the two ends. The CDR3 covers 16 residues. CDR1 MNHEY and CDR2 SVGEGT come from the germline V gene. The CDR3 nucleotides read TGTGCCAGCAGTTACCCTACTAGCAGAAACACAGATACGCAGTATTTT. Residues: CASSYPTSRNTDTQYF.

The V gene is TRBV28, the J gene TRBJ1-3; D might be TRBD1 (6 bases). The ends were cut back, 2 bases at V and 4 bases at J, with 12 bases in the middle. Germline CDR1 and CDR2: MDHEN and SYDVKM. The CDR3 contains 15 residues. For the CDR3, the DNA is TGTGCCAGCAGTTTAGGGGGGCCGGGGGGAAACACCATATATTTT. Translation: CASSLGGPGGNTIYF.

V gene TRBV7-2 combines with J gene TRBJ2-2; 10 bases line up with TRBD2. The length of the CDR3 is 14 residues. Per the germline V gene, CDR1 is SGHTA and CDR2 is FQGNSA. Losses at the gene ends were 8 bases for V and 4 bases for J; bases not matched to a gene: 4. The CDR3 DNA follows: TGTGCCAGCGGACTAGCGGCCTCCACCGGGGAGCTGTTTTTT. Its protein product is CASGLAASTGELFF.